This TCR beta chain comes out of a study of response to subunit inactivated influenza vaccine. Turning to this clonotype: Its antigen is as yet unknown.

MiXCR, applied by TCRdb to the RT-PCR reads, yields one record per CDR3 protein. The data contain over 450,000 distinct CDR3 sequences, 10% to 15% of them singletons. Trimming took 3 bases from V and 1 from J, leaving 15 bases between them. The CDR3 contains 17 residues. From germline, CDR1 is SGHTA and CDR2 FQGNSA. Findings and limits, study-wide: A suggestion made by the authors is that each seasonal influenza vaccination recruits few new T cells.

Sequencing used PBMCs from blood, obtained roughly 45 days after vaccination. The TCR was taken from a man between 50 and 59 years old who received an inactivated influenza vaccine. The chain combines TRBV7-2 with TRBJ2-2; D possibly corresponds to TRBD2 (5 bases). This CDR3 reads CASSFALGNRNTGELFF. DNA for the CDR3: TGTGCCAGCAGCTTCGCACTAGGGAATCGGAACACCGGGGAGCTGTTTTTT. Full variable domain (remainder filled in from reference TRBV7-2 and TRBJ2-2): GAGVSQSPSNKVTEKGKDVELRCDPISGHTALYWYRQSLGQGLEFLIYFQGNSAPDKSGLPSDRFSAERTGGSVSTLTIQRTQQEDSAVYLCASSFALGNRNTGELFFGEGSRLTVL.